The T cell receptor (beta chain) under discussion was sequenced for a study of cytomegalovirus exposure and HLA in healthy donors. Unmatched junction bases numbered 11, after V lost 0 bases and J lost 6 bases. CDR1 and CDR2 (germline): SGHVS, FQNEAQ. The CDR3 loop spans 17 amino acids. The PCR made use of 60 Vbeta and 13 Jbeta primers. Clones were read by immunoSEQ multiplex PCR, and TCRdb kept only the in-frame ones, dropping some. This table holds 150,000 to 200,000 clones, 76% found once. This receptor was identified in a male donor in good health and CMV-seronegative. The sample taken for sequencing was PBMCs. The chain couples TRBV7-8 to TRBJ2-7; 10 bases match TRBD1. CDR3 loop: CASSLAGQGGQGFEQYF. The CDR3 nucleotides are TGTGCCAGCAGCTTAGCGGGACAAGGGGGACAGGGGTTCGAGCAGTACTTC.